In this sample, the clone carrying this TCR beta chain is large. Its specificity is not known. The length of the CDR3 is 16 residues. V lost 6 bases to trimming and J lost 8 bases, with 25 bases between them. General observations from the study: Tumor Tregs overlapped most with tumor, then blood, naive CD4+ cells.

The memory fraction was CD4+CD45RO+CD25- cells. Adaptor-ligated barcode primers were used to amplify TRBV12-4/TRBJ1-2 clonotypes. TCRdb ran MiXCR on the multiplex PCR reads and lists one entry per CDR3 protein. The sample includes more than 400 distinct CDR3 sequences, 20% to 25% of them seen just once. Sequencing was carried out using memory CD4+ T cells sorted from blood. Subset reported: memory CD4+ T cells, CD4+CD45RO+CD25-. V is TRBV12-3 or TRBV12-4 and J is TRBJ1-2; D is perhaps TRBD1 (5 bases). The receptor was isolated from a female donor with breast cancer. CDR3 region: CASSYWARKKGRGYTF. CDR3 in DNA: TGTGCCAGCAGCTACTGGGCCAGGAAGAAGGGGCGAGGCTACACCTTC.